The T cell receptor (beta chain) described here comes from a study of T cells in Graves' hyperthyroidism and ophthalmopathy. Study details: The initial diagnosis was the point when peripheral blood was collected, ahead of any treatment.

After removal of 4 bases from V and 4 bases from J, the junction contained 10 bases not matched to a gene. Germline CDR1 MDHEN, CDR2 SYDVKM. The CDR3 totals 16 residues. Study observations and caveats: Among clonotypes expanded in thyroid above 0.001, most were also found in blood.

RNA transcripts were the template for amplifying TCR beta CDR3 regions. HTBI primers were the set used in a first-round RT-PCR of the TCR CDR3. TCRdb called the multiplex PCR reads again in MiXCR, with one record for every CDR3 protein. The profile shows a few hundred thousand distinct CDR3 sequences, approximately 22% of them singletons. This clonotype has a count of ten or more. What it binds is not known. For the diagnoses, clinical symptoms, serum thyroxine and TRAb, thyroid ultrasound and orbital computed tomography were used. The PBMCs had their origin in roughly 10 ml of fresh peripheral blood.

The source is a woman between 50 and 59 years old with Graves' hyperthyroidism. The V and J genes are TRBV28 and TRBJ2-3; 8 bases align to TRBD2. The source material was blood. CDR3: CASSSGTRGTADTQYF. DNA of the CDR3: TGTGCCAGCAGTTCCGGGACTAGAGGTACGGCAGATACGCAGTATTTT.